A single sample gave rise to the 20 T cell receptor beta chains below, sequenced in a study of blood T cell repertoires in COVID-19. The data were produced by immunoSEQ multiplex PCR, yet TCRdb's version contains in-frame clones alone and is incomplete. The sample consists of about 140,000 clones, approximately 79% of them appearing once. Material: peripheral blood. These receptors came from a man in his sixties with acute or convalescent COVID-19.

This clone appeared a single time. The genes are TRBV7-2 and TRBJ2-1, with D tentatively TRBD2 (7 bases). The V gene lost 6 bases and the J gene lost 4 bases, with 19 bases spanning the gap. This CDR3 is built from 16 residues. Germline CDR1 is SGHTA and CDR2 is FQGNSA. The CDR3 sequence: CASRAPGGVAYNEQFF. DNA for the CDR3: TGTGCCAGCAGAGCCCCGGGGGGCGTCGCTTACAATGAGCAGTTCTTC.

This sequence joins TRBV6-2 or TRBV6-3 and TRBJ2-7, with 8 bases aligning to TRBD2. Losses at the gene ends were 5 bases for V and 1 base for J; bases not matched to a gene: 7. The CDR3 is made up of 15 amino acids. Germline loops: CDR1 MNHEY, CDR2 SVGEGT. The CDR3 sequence is CASSLLAGLSYEQYF. Written as DNA, the CDR3 is TGTGCCAGCAGTCTCCTAGCGGGCCTTTCCTACGAGCAGTACTTC.

As DNA, the CDR3 is TGTGCCAGCAGCTTAGGCACAGGCCGGGCGGACACTGAAGCTTTCTTT. Amino acid sequence: CASSLGTGRADTEAFF. This chain connects TRBV7-2 to TRBJ1-1, with TRBD1 as a possible D gene (5 bases). The CDR3 loop spans 16 amino acids. The V gene lost 1 base and the J gene lost 3 bases, with 15 bases spanning the gap. Germline loops: CDR1 SGHTA, CDR2 FQGNSA.

The chain uses TRBV9 and TRBJ2-5; D possibly corresponds to TRBD1 (7 bases). With 4 bases removed from V and 5 bases from J, the gap between germline ends came to 18 bases. The CDR3 contains 15 residues. Germline assignment: CDR1 SGDLS and CDR2 YYNGEE. The CDR3 region is CASSPRGGGGETQYF. The DNA of the CDR3 is TGTGCCAGCAGCCCTCGAGGGGGCGGAGGGGAGACCCAGTACTTC.

The J gene is TRBJ2-3, the V gene TRBV7-2, with TRBD2 identical over 13 bases. V was pared by 5 bases and J by 2 bases, with 4 bases of the junction left unmatched. The CDR3 length is 16 residues. Germline V lookup: CDR1 SGHTA, CDR2 FQGNSA. The CDR3 loop reads CASSPGLAGATDTQYF. CDR3 in DNA: TGTGCCAGCAGCCCAGGACTAGCGGGAGCCACAGATACGCAGTATTTT.

V is TRBV6-5 and J is TRBJ2-5; 8 bases agree with TRBD1. The CDR3 contains 13 residues. Germline V gives CDR1 MNHEY, CDR2 SVGAGI. Trimming removed 5 bases from V and 6 bases from J; junction bases left unmatched: 5. CDR3: CASSMDRAQTQYF. DNA for the CDR3: TGTGCCAGCAGTATGGACAGGGCCCAGACCCAGTACTTC.

This chain links TRBV6-5 with TRBJ1-4; TRBD1 matches at 7 bases. This CDR3 contains 14 residues. Germline V gene sequence: CDR1 MNHEY, CDR2 SVGAGI. The trim removed 6 bases at V and 8 bases at J, leaving 9 bases unmatched. The CDR3 reads CASRNAGGAEKLFF. The CDR3 DNA reads as TGTGCCAGCAGAAACGCAGGGGGAGCCGAAAAACTGTTTTTT.

The chain is built from TRBV4-2 and TRBJ1-6; no firm D call. This CDR3 has 16 residues. V was shortened by 0 bases and J by 0 bases, with 6 bases between the two germline ends. The germline V gene has CDR1 LGHNA and CDR2 YNFKEQ. The CDR3 protein is CASSQEVSSYNSPLHF. Here the CDR3 DNA reads TGTGCCAGCAGCCAAGAGGTGAGCTCCTATAATTCACCCCTCCACTTT.

The rearrangement links TRBV7-8 to TRBJ1-5; possibly TRBD1 for D (5 bases). Between the trimmed V and J ends, which lost 3 bases and 3 bases, there was a span of 21 bases. There are 18 residues in the CDR3. CDR1 and CDR2 from the germline V gene are SGHVS and FQNEAQ. CDR3 amino acids: CASSFALSYTGDNQPQHF. CDR3 nucleotides: TGTGCCAGCAGCTTTGCCCTAAGTTACACAGGAGACAATCAGCCCCAGCATTTT.

The CDR3 DNA reads as TGTGCCAGCAGTTATTACCGGGGAACCGGGGAGCTGTTTTTT. Translated: CASSYYRGTGELFF. This chain links TRBV6-2 or TRBV6-3 with TRBJ2-2, with a tentative D call TRBD2 (5 bases). Germline loops: CDR1 MNHEY, CDR2 SVGEGT. The CDR3 spans 14 residues. V gave up 3 bases and J gave up 5 bases, with 10 bases separating them.

The J gene is TRBJ1-5, the V gene TRBV27; D is unclear. With 1 base removed from V and 1 base from J, the gap between germline ends came to 8 bases. The V gene's germline CDR1 is MNHEY and CDR2 SMNVEV (reference sequence). The length of the CDR3 is 15 residues. CDR3 nucleotide sequence: TGTGCCAGCAGTTTATTGGGAGGGAGCAATCAGCCCCAGCATTTT. The encoded protein is CASSLLGGSNQPQHF.

The chain couples TRBV2 to TRBJ2-4; D is perhaps TRBD1 (8 bases). CDR3 length: 13 amino acids. V lost 10 bases to trimming and J lost 8 bases, with 18 bases between them. Germline CDR1 SNHLY, CDR2 FYNNEI. This CDR3 is CATVDREGDIQYF. In nucleotides, the CDR3 is TGTGCCACCGTGGACAGGGAGGGAGACATTCAGTACTTC.

V gene TRBV6-1 combines with J gene TRBJ2-5, with 9 bases matching TRBD1. CDR1 MNHNS and CDR2 SASEGT come from the germline V gene. The CDR3 runs 17 residues. The V segment lost 4 bases and the J segment 5 bases; nucleotides outside the gene matches: 14. In DNA form, the CDR3 reads TGTGCCAGCAGTGCGTTACCCTCCGGGACAGGGTGGGAGACCCAGTACTTC. Its protein is CASSALPSGTGWETQYF.

The V gene is TRBV10-3, the J gene TRBJ1-3; 7 bases are a match to TRBD1. Per the germline V gene, CDR1 is ENHRY and CDR2 is SYGVKD. Losses at the gene ends were 6 bases for V and 4 bases for J; bases not matched to a gene: 6. The CDR3 loop spans 14 amino acids. DNA for the CDR3: TGTGCCATCAGCGAGATGACAGGGGGAAACACCATATATTTT. Its protein is CAISEMTGGNTIYF.

The chain links TRBV11-2 to TRBJ1-1; 7 bases are shared with TRBD1. Germline V lookup: CDR1 SGHAT, CDR2 FQNNGV. Germline trimming cut 1 base from V and 4 bases from J; bases unmatched to any gene: 6. The CDR3 extends over 15 amino acids. CDR3 sequence (DNA): TGTGCCAGCAGCTTAGCGAGACAGGGATCCACTGAAGCTTTCTTT. Protein: CASSLARQGSTEAFF.

The chain combines TRBV4-1 with TRBJ1-1; 7 bases align to TRBD1. The CDR3 contains 15 residues. V lost 5 bases, J lost 5 bases, and 11 bases stayed unmatched. Germline V CDR1 and CDR2: MGHRA, YSYEKL. CDR3 bases: TGCGCCAGCAGCGCCCGGACAGGCCCAAGGACTGAAGCTTTCTTT. It codes for CASSARTGPRTEAFF.

The chain uses TRBV27 and TRBJ2-4, with 10 bases fitting TRBD1. CDR1 and CDR2 (germline): MNHEY, SMNVEV (reference sequence). This CDR3 region has 17 residues. V shed 5 bases, J shed 7 bases, and the junction held 14 bases outside the gene matches. CDR3 in DNA: TGTGCCAGCAGTGGGGGCGGGGTGGACAGGGGGACGAACATTCAGTACTTC. It translates to CASSGGGVDRGTNIQYF.

The CDR3 sequence is CASSQDRGTGELFF. Written as DNA, the CDR3 is TGCGCCAGCAGCCAAGACAGGGGGACCGGGGAGCTGTTTTTT. The gene calls are TRBV4-3 and TRBJ2-2; TRBD1 aligns across 7 bases. CDR1 and CDR2 from the germline V gene are LGHNA and YSLEER. J was trimmed by 5 bases and V by 0 bases; bases with no gene match: 0. The CDR3 totals 14 residues.

The chain uses TRBV6-5 and TRBJ1-2; D remains ambiguous. The CDR3 has 16 amino acids. Trimming took off 0 bases at V and 8 bases at J, with 19 bases between the two ends. Germline-derived CDR1 and CDR2 are MNHEY and SVGAGI. CDR3 sequence reads: CASSYSIGPQSSGYTF. Written as DNA, the CDR3 is TGTGCCAGCAGTTACTCGATAGGCCCACAGTCGAGCGGCTACACCTTC.

This chain joins TRBV28 and TRBJ1-3; D not certain. V was clipped by 2 bases and J by 0 bases, with 8 bases between them. The CDR3 is made up of 15 amino acids. Germline assignment: CDR1 MDHEN and CDR2 SYDVKM. CDR3 sequence reads: CASSLIASSGNTIYF. In DNA, the CDR3 is TGTGCCAGCAGTTTAATAGCATCCTCTGGAAACACCATATATTTT.